This TCR beta chain was identified in a study of shared T cell receptors in the human thymus. Germline CDR1 is MNHNY and CDR2 is SVGAGI (reference sequence). The CDR3 loop spans 13 amino acids. Trimming pared 7 bases from V and 7 bases from J, leaving 15 bases between. Produced via immunoSEQ multiplex PCR; TCRdb's table is partial and in-frame only. The table lists fewer than 700,000 clones, roughly 90% of them singletons, with approximately 0.011% in the top ten. These data were also filed under a second study, of human thymus T cells. Per that study: Corrective surgery for congenital heart defects was being performed on the healthy Finnish infants who were the donors. During corrective heart surgery, resections were taken, and the thymus tissue came from them. Gene usage for V and J segments appeared biased in thymic and blood repertoires. Related reports documented highly overlapping thymic repertoires among unrelated individuals.

The source of this sequence is a boy in the first two years of life with a congenital heart defect. Sequenced input: thymocytes. V and J are TRBV6-6 and TRBJ2-3, with a tentative D call TRBD2 (6 bases). This chain's CDR3 is CASMGGMGYTQYF. CDR3 sequence (DNA): TGTGCCAGCATGGGCGGGATGGGGTATACGCAGTATTTT.